The source of this TCR beta chain is a study of post-analysis software for immune sequencing data. Turning to the study itself: Recorded disease courses covered relapsing-remitting, secondary progressive and progressive-relapsing multiple sclerosis. Some patients had no subtype annotation.

Broader study findings: People with multiple sclerosis had a significantly lower normalized Chao1 diversity than controls did. Patients showed TRBV5-6, TRBV5-1 and TRBV20-1 among 4 or 5 TRBV segments more frequent than in controls. Those samples that were prepared in the same batch co-clustered strongly by F measure.

In the case of this clonotype: Its antigen remains unidentified.

Deletions cut 1 base from V and 4 bases from J, with 6 bases between. In germline, CDR1 is LNHNV, CDR2 YYDKDF (reference sequence). The CDR3 extends over 13 amino acids. Unique molecular identifiers were carried by the TCR beta cDNA libraries. T cells numbering roughly 0.9 to 10 million yielded cDNA molecules that totaled some 500,000. TCRdb ran MiXCR on the PCR reads and lists one entry per CDR3 protein. Of almost 700,000 distinct CDR3 sequences in the sample, over 45% were seen once. This TCR came from a girl aged 2-9 years with multiple sclerosis. The specimen was blood. The chain links TRBV15 to TRBJ2-3; D gene uncertain. The DNA of the CDR3 is TGTGCCACCAGCAGAGGGGTTCCAGATACGCAGTATTTT. This gives the protein CATSRGVPDTQYF. The complete variable domain, with remaining parts taken from reference TRBV15 and TRBJ2-3, reads DAMVIQNPRYQVTQFGKPVTLSCSQTLNHNVMYWYQQKSSQAPKLLFHYYDKDFNNEADTPDNFQSRRPNTSFCFLDIRSPGLGDTAMYLCATSRGVPDTQYFGPGTRLTVL.